The rows below give T cell receptor beta chains drawn from one sample of a study of a mutant IDH1 vaccine in newly diagnosed glioma. This table comes from immunoSEQ multiplex PCR, and its TCRdb copy is limited to in-frame clones, with some not included. This table holds 45,000 to 60,000 clones, 85% to 90% found once. These TCRs are of unknown antigen specificity. The input for sequencing was PBMCs, taken from a glioma patient whose treatment included an IDH1 peptide vaccine. These receptors all come from a woman aged 40 to 55 with glioma. Both conserved end residues are part of each CDR3. The order of the fields is D gene, V gene, J gene, clone size, CDR3 protein, CDR3 DNA. The D gene is left open where the match is weak. Clone sizes are given selectively: once, few, many, or a class where the clone is expanded.

.,TRBV6-5,TRBJ2-5,.,CASTPYLAAGTYF,TGTGCCAGCACCCCCTATCTCGCCGCAGGAACTTACTTC
.,TRBV5-1,TRBJ1-1,.,CASSRTGGTEAFF,TGCGCCAGCAGCAGAACAGGTGGCACTGAAGCTTTCTTT
.,TRBV5-1,TRBJ1-1,.,CASRGQINTEAFF,TGCGCCAGCAGAGGGCAGATTAACACTGAAGCTTTCTTT
TRBD1,TRBV7-2,TRBJ2-5,.,CASSRDRGFETQYF,TGTGCCAGTAGCCGGGACAGGGGGTTCGAGACCCAGTACTTC
TRBD1,TRBV7-2,TRBJ1-3,once,CASSPGPGTGNTIYF,TGTGCCAGCAGCCCTGGCCCTGGGACAGGGAACACCATATATTTT
.,TRBV15,TRBJ2-7,few,CATSRDRGTQSYEQYF,TGTGCCACCAGCAGAGATAGGGGGACTCAGTCCTACGAGCAGTACTTC
.,TRBV7-9,TRBJ1-1,.,CASSGRGTEAFF,TGTGCCAGCAGCGGGCGGGGCACTGAAGCTTTCTTT
TRBD1,TRBV10-2,TRBJ2-3,.,CASSQDRVGGDTQYF,TGCGCCAGCAGCCAGGACAGGGTTGGTGGAGATACGCAGTATTTT
TRBD1,TRBV11-2,TRBJ1-4,.,CASSLAGGGSAEKLFF,TGTGCCAGCAGCTTAGCAGGGGGCGGATCGGCTGAAAAACTGTTTTTT
.,TRBV19,TRBJ2-2,.,CASSIRQSRPGPGELFF,TGTGCCAGTAGTATCCGTCAGTCACGCCCGGGGCCCGGGGAGCTGTTTTTT
TRBD1,TRBV4-3,TRBJ1-2,.,CASSQYAGQGSYGYTF,TGCGCCAGCAGCCAATATGCGGGACAGGGCTCCTATGGCTACACCTTC
.,TRBV19,TRBJ2-5,once,CASSIAGRGGQETQYF,TGTGCCAGTAGTATTGCGGGAAGGGGTGGCCAAGAGACCCAGTACTTC
TRBD2,TRBV11-2,TRBJ2-2,.,CASSRTSGSITGELFF,TGTGCCAGCAGCCGTACTAGCGGGAGTATCACCGGGGAGCTGTTTTTT
TRBD1,TRBV4-1,TRBJ2-7,.,CASSQDRDRGYEQYF,TGCGCCAGCAGCCAGGACCGGGACAGGGGCTACGAGCAGTACTTC
TRBD2,TRBV5-1,TRBJ2-7,.,CASSLEAGGYYEQYF,TGCGCCAGCAGCTTGGAAGCGGGGGGTTACTACGAGCAGTACTTC
.,TRBV5-1,TRBJ1-2,once,CASSLTSEHGYTF,TGCGCCAGCAGCTTGACCAGTGAGCACGGCTACACCTTC
.,TRBV4-2,TRBJ2-1,once,CASSQDGASRHNEQFF,TGTGCCAGCAGCCAAGATGGCGCTAGCCGCCACAATGAGCAGTTCTTC
.,TRBV2,TRBJ2-5,.,CVALGETQYF,TGTGTTGCCCTGGGGGAGACCCAGTACTTC
TRBD1,TRBV18,TRBJ1-1,.,CASSLGQDTEAFF,TGTGCCAGCTCACTAGGACAGGACACTGAAGCTTTCTTT
.,TRBV5-1,TRBJ1-2,once,CASSPQAQGISRYGYTF,TGCGCCAGCAGCCCCCAGGCCCAGGGGATTTCGCGCTATGGCTACACCTTC
TRBD1,TRBV10-1,TRBJ1-1,.,CASSETDRALPFF,TGCGCCAGCAGTGAGACGGACAGGGCCTTACCTTTCTTT
.,TRBV7-2,TRBJ2-5,.,CASSLSGRETQYF,TGTGCCAGCAGCTTGTCCGGCCGAGAGACCCAGTACTTC
TRBD1,TRBV7-6,TRBJ1-4,.,CASSLERTGVTPKLFF,TGTGCCAGCAGCTTAGAGAGGACAGGGGTTACCCCCAAACTGTTTTTT
.,TRBV6-5,TRBJ2-7,.,CASITVGPREYF,TGTGCCAGCATCACGGTAGGCCCTCGTGAGTACTTC
TRBD1,TRBV2,TRBJ1-4,.,CASMRQGNEKLFF,TGTGCCAGCATGAGACAGGGTAATGAAAAACTGTTTTTT
TRBD1,TRBV5-5,TRBJ1-2,.,CASSRDGTGGYGYTF,TGTGCCAGCAGCCGGGACGGGACAGGAGGCTATGGCTACACCTTC
.,TRBV19,TRBJ2-2,.,CASSRSAGFTELFF,TGTGCCAGTAGTAGGTCGGCCGGTTTTACGGAGCTGTTTTTT
TRBD2,TRBV6-1,TRBJ2-1,.,CASRNPGGPGREQFF,TGTGCCAGCAGAAACCCGGGAGGGCCGGGGCGTGAGCAGTTCTTC
.,TRBV10-1,TRBJ2-5,.,CASSSSSRETQYF,TGCGCCAGCAGTTCATCTAGCAGAGAGACCCAGTACTTC
.,TRBV6-5,TRBJ2-7,.,CASSRDSYEQYF,TGTGCCAGCAGTCGCGACAGTTACGAGCAGTACTTC
TRBD2,TRBV7-3,TRBJ2-3,.,CASAERASGTDTQYF,TGTGCCAGCGCGGAAAGGGCTAGCGGTACGGATACGCAGTATTTT
.,TRBV12-5,TRBJ2-3,.,CASGPPSDTQYF,TGTGCTAGTGGTCCCCCTTCAGATACGCAGTATTTT
.,TRBV6-6,TRBJ1-1,.,CASFLGGNTEAFF,TGTGCCAGCTTTTTAGGAGGGAACACTGAAGCTTTCTTT
.,TRBV11-2,TRBJ2-7,.,CASSFSVNYEQYF,TGTGCCAGCAGCTTCTCGGTTAACTACGAGCAGTACTTC
.,TRBV27,TRBJ2-1,.,CASSSNGGTVSYNEQFF,TGTGCCAGCAGTTCGAATGGAGGGACAGTGTCCTACAATGAGCAGTTCTTC
.,TRBV4-3,TRBJ1-4,.,CASSQEGILGNEKLFF,TGCGCCAGCAGCCAAGAGGGGATTTTAGGGAATGAAAAACTGTTTTTT
TRBD2,TRBV7-2,TRBJ2-7,.,CASSFQRGAYEQYF,TGTGCCAGCAGCTTCCAGCGGGGGGCCTACGAGCAGTACTTC
TRBD1,TRBV28,TRBJ1-2,once,CASSTGGLNTF,TGTGCCAGCAGCACAGGGGGCCTCAATACCTTC
.,TRBV13,TRBJ1-2,.,CASSLRTEIYGYTF,TGTGCCAGCAGCTTGCGGACAGAAATCTATGGCTACACCTTC
TRBD2,TRBV11-2,TRBJ2-5,.,CASSPTGGETQYF,TGTGCCAGCAGCCCCACGGGAGGAGAGACCCAGTACTTC
.,TRBV20-1,TRBJ2-7,.,CSASSGYEQYF,TGCAGTGCCTCCAGCGGGTACGAGCAGTACTTC
.,TRBV4-1,TRBJ1-4,once,CASSQEGTGRRLF,TGCGCCAGCAGCCAAGAAGGGACGGGGCGAAGGCTTTTT
.,TRBV18,TRBJ1-1,.,CASSPPGGDTEAFF,TGTGCCAGCTCGCCCCCCGGCGGAGACACTGAAGCTTTCTTT
TRBD2,TRBV7-6,TRBJ2-2,few,CASSKRGNTGELFF,TGTGCCAGCAGCAAGCGGGGGAACACCGGGGAGCTGTTTTTT
TRBD2,TRBV13,TRBJ2-7,.,CASSGGTSGDTYEQYF,TGTGCCAGCAGCGGGGGGACTAGCGGAGATACCTACGAGCAGTACTTC
.,TRBV5-1,TRBJ2-7,.,CASSLGGDSFYEQYF,TGCGCCAGCAGCTTGGGGGGGGACAGTTTCTACGAGCAGTACTTC
.,TRBV4-2,TRBJ2-4,.,CASSQDRANIQYF,TGTGCCAGCAGCCAAGATCGGGCAAACATTCAGTACTTC
TRBD1,TRBV28,TRBJ2-7,.,CASSSIYLGQGARGGYEQYF,TGTGCCAGCAGTTCCATATATCTGGGACAGGGGGCGCGAGGCGGCTACGAGCAGTACTTC
TRBD1,TRBV9,TRBJ2-2,once,CASSVMGQGFTGELFF,TGTGCCAGCAGCGTAATGGGACAGGGTTTCACCGGGGAGCTGTTTTTT
.,TRBV5-8,TRBJ2-5,few,CASSLGTGEVKTQYF,TGTGCCAGCAGCTTGGGTACAGGCGAAGTAAAGACCCAGTACTTC